This T cell receptor beta chain was identified during a study of blood T cell dynamics during melanoma immunotherapy. Repertoires were generated with immunoSEQ multiplex PCR, while TCRdb's copy carries only in-frame clones and drops some. This table holds about 11,000 clones, roughly 86% found once. Time point noted: pre-treatment baseline. This CDR3 is built from 17 residues. CDR1 is SNHLY and CDR2 is FYNNEI in the germline V gene. The V end lost 2 bases, the J end lost 8 bases, and 22 bases lay between the germline ends. This specimen consisted of blood, obtained from a patient treated with checkpoint blockade. The clonotype was recovered from a human donor with melanoma. The chain combines TRBV2 with TRBJ2-1, with D perhaps assigned TRBD1 or TRBD2 (6 bases each). Here the CDR3 reads CASSELWGVGGRDEQFF. In DNA, the CDR3 is TGTGCCAGCAGTGAACTGTGGGGTGTAGGGGGGCGGGATGAGCAGTTCTTC.